Listed below are T cell receptor beta chains from one sample, sequenced in a study of blood T cell repertoires in COVID-19. TCRdb's copy holds only in-frame clones and misses some; the assay was immunoSEQ multiplex PCR. The sample records hundreds of thousands of clones, roughly nine tenths being singletons. The source material was PBMCs or T cells enriched from blood (not recorded which). These receptor sequences come from a man aged 25 to 40 who had recovered from COVID-19. Both conserved end residues are part of each CDR3. Each record gives: V gene, J gene, D gene, CDR3 protein. A D gene is named only where the DNA matches it firmly.

>TRBV27|TRBJ2-1|TRBD2
CASSYLAGGRDEQFF
>TRBV13|TRBJ2-2|-
CASSPGRNTGELFF
>TRBV19|TRBJ1-3|-
CASSINSESSGNTIYF
>TRBV3-1/TRBV3-2|TRBJ2-7|-
CASEDRQSEQYF
>TRBV5-1|TRBJ2-2|TRBD2
CASSWGLAGGTGELFF
>TRBV14|TRBJ2-5|TRBD2
CASSQANWAGGTQYF
>TRBV3-1/TRBV3-2|TRBJ2-7|TRBD2
CASSQRREWPIEQYF
>TRBV10-1|TRBJ1-2|-
CASSPAGAF
>TRBV24-1|TRBJ1-5|TRBD1
CATQTGANQPQHF
>TRBV5-4|TRBJ2-5|TRBD2
CASSLGPSGSETQYF
>TRBV30|TRBJ1-2|-
CAWSQQGWGGYTF
>TRBV7-9|TRBJ2-7|TRBD1
CASSLGTGMNEQYF
>TRBV2|TRBJ2-7|TRBD2
CASKVAGGYSYEQYF
>TRBV6-5|TRBJ1-3|TRBD1
CASSYGGQVSGNTIYF
>TRBV28|TRBJ2-7|TRBD2
CASSYSSGYEQYF
>TRBV27|TRBJ2-7|TRBD2
CASSFRGTSDYEQYF
>TRBV19|TRBJ1-5|TRBD1
CASTWTGGLDSNQPQHF
>TRBV27|TRBJ1-3|-
CASRRAGNSGNTIYF
>TRBV18|TRBJ2-2|TRBD1
CASSPNPGTGRNTGELFF
>TRBV7-2|TRBJ1-3|-
CASSLAEQNYFSSGNTIYF
>TRBV5-1|TRBJ1-5|TRBD1
CASSSGQGNQPQHF
>TRBV11-2|TRBJ1-3|-
CASSFEAASGNTIYF
>TRBV19|TRBJ2-7|-
CASSRRAEYEQYF
>TRBV6-5|TRBJ1-1|TRBD1
CASSLDRESAEAFF
>TRBV6-5|TRBJ1-5|TRBD1
CASSYDRVQPQHF
>TRBV19|TRBJ2-1|-
CASSIGEATYNEQFF
>TRBV14|TRBJ1-3|-
CASSLRPSTGFNTIYF
>TRBV7-9|TRBJ1-5|TRBD1
CASSSTGDHSNQPQHF
>TRBV10-3|TRBJ1-3|-
CASSTGNTIYF
>TRBV28|TRBJ2-2|TRBD1
CASSLLGQGTSGELFF
>TRBV3-1/TRBV3-2|TRBJ2-1|TRBD1
CASSLYATGAMHNEQFF
>TRBV18|TRBJ2-7|-
CASRRDTSYEQYF
>TRBV19|TRBJ1-2|-
CASTREGYGYTF
>TRBV10-3|TRBJ2-5|TRBD1
CAISESMDRGNQETQYF
>TRBV6-2/TRBV6-3|TRBJ1-1|TRBD1
CASSYDRGQSGEAFF
>TRBV5-5|TRBJ2-3|TRBD1
CASSPRQGMDTQYF
>TRBV6-5|TRBJ2-7|TRBD1
CASSPDRGYEQYF
>TRBV24-1|TRBJ2-5|-
CATSMDSQETQYF
>TRBV24-1|TRBJ1-2|TRBD1
CATRPSGGNGYTF
>TRBV5-1|TRBJ1-1|TRBD1
CASSAQGRVTEAFF
>TRBV13|TRBJ2-3|-
CASGSRTWYTDTQYF
>TRBV4-2|TRBJ2-7|TRBD2
CASSQEFGRAGSYEQYF
>TRBV4-1|TRBJ2-3|-
CASSQLSLGGHTDTQYF
>TRBV28|TRBJ1-2|-
CASSRTYGYTF
>TRBV7-2|TRBJ2-3|-
CASSTTRADTQYF
>TRBV5-4|TRBJ1-4|TRBD1
CASSSPGQGEEKLFF